The clone carrying this T cell receptor beta chain has only a few counts. Its target is not known. The data stem from a study of CD8 T cells in ankylosing spondylitis. The CDR3 has 15 residues. The germline V gene has CDR1 SGHRS and CDR2 YFSETQ. Trimming removed 1 base from V and 0 bases from J, with 10 bases in between. Libraries for TCR beta were made by quantitative 5'-RACE with molecular barcodes. TCRdb called the 5' RACE reads again in MiXCR, with one record for every CDR3 protein. The data contain some 340,000 distinct CDR3 sequences, roughly 15% of them singletons. Broader study findings: Clones linked to disease were reported to show significant enrichment in matched ankylosing spondylitis synovial fluid. Seemingly characteristic of ankylosing spondylitis blood was a TCR beta motif consisting of about 8 highly homologous variants.

The chain carries TRBV5-1 and TRBJ1-1; a weak D match, TRBD1 (6 bases). The sequence was obtained from a male donor with ankylosing spondylitis or in good health (not recorded which). Sequences were obtained from blood, either unsorted or a sorted T cell fraction (not recorded which). In DNA form, the CDR3 reads TGCGCCAGCAGCTTGTTGCAGGGGTTGAACACTGAAGCTTTCTTT. Protein product: CASSLLQGLNTEAFF.